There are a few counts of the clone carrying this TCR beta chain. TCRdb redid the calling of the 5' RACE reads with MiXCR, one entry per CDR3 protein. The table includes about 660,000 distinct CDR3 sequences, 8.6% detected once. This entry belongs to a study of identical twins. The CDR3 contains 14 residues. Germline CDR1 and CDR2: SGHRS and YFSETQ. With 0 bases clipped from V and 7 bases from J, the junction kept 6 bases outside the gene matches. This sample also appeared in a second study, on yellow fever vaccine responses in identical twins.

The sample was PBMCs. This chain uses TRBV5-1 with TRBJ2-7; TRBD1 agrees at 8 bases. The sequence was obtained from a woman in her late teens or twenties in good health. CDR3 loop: CASSLEGQGWEQYF. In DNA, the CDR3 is TGCGCCAGCAGCTTGGAAGGACAGGGATGGGAGCAGTACTTC. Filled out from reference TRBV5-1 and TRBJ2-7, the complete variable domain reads KAGVTQTPRYLIKTRGQQVTLSCSPISGHRSVSWYQQTPGQGLQFLFEYFSETQRNKGNFPGRFSGRQFSNSRSEMNVSTLELGDSALYLCASSLEGQGWEQYFGPGTRLTVT.